Listed below are T cell receptor beta chains from one sample, sequenced in a study of monozygotic twins with inflammatory bowel disease. Using the 5' RACE reads, TCRdb records one entry per CDR3 protein without DNA. The specimen's table records approximately 420,000 distinct CDR3 sequences. Sequencing was performed on blood. These TCRs come from a human donor with ulcerative colitis or Crohn's disease, or a healthy co-twin of an affected twin (not recorded which). Each CDR3 is given with its conserved first and last residue. The order of the fields is J gene, CDR3 length, V gene, CDR3 protein.

j_gene: TRBJ2-7
len: 16
v_gene: TRBV27
CDR3aa: CASSAASSLTFYEQYF

j_gene: TRBJ2-1
len: 12
v_gene: TRBV2
CDR3aa: CASKGRLGEQFF

j_gene: TRBJ2-3
len: 14
v_gene: TRBV18
CDR3aa: CASSPGSSTDTQYF

j_gene: TRBJ2-1
len: 15
v_gene: TRBV11-3
CDR3aa: CASSLGGSSGNEQFF

j_gene: TRBJ2-7
len: 13
v_gene: TRBV27
CDR3aa: CASSFGGVYEQYF

j_gene: TRBJ2-5
len: 16
v_gene: TRBV2
CDR3aa: CASSQPGTGWSETQYF

j_gene: TRBJ2-1
len: 16
v_gene: TRBV5-1
CDR3aa: CASSLRGDINYNEQFF

j_gene: TRBJ2-5
len: 14
v_gene: TRBV4-2
CDR3aa: CASSQVGGPETQYF

j_gene: TRBJ1-2
len: 15
v_gene: TRBV5-1
CDR3aa: CASSQSDRLSNGYTF

j_gene: TRBJ2-1
len: 18
v_gene: TRBV5-1
CDR3aa: CASSLEVRVAGGYNEQFF

j_gene: TRBJ1-1
len: 16
v_gene: TRBV6-2/TRBV6-3
CDR3aa: CASSSRPEGSNTEAFF

j_gene: TRBJ1-5
len: 15
v_gene: TRBV12-3/TRBV12-4
CDR3aa: CASSLRNMGNQPQHF

j_gene: TRBJ1-5
len: 11
v_gene: TRBV20-1
CDR3aa: CSTGSNQPQHF

j_gene: TRBJ2-1
len: 15
v_gene: TRBV7-9
CDR3aa: CASSLGAGSYNEQFF

j_gene: TRBJ1-5
len: 14
v_gene: TRBV2
CDR3aa: CASSGIQGVQPQHF

j_gene: TRBJ2-6
len: 15
v_gene: TRBV28
CDR3aa: CASRMGRAGANVLTF

j_gene: TRBJ2-7
len: 14
v_gene: TRBV2
CDR3aa: CASGPWTRDYEQYF

j_gene: TRBJ1-4
len: 15
v_gene: TRBV6-1
CDR3aa: CASYSAGATNEKLFF

j_gene: TRBJ1-5
len: 15
v_gene: TRBV7-8
CDR3aa: CASRLGSGAGQPQHF

j_gene: TRBJ2-5
len: 12
v_gene: TRBV20-1
CDR3aa: CSAPGLRGTQYF

j_gene: TRBJ1-6
len: 12
v_gene: TRBV12-3/TRBV12-4
CDR3aa: CASKFRGSPLHF

j_gene: TRBJ1-5
len: 13
v_gene: TRBV19
CDR3aa: CASRGQGYQPQHF

j_gene: TRBJ2-3
len: 14
v_gene: TRBV20-1
CDR3aa: CSASTGTYTDTQYF

j_gene: TRBJ2-7
len: 15
v_gene: TRBV3-1
CDR3aa: CASSQHPGQGGEQYF

j_gene: TRBJ2-1
len: 15
v_gene: TRBV9
CDR3aa: CASNGGLSSYNEQFF

j_gene: TRBJ2-1
len: 16
v_gene: TRBV9
CDR3aa: CASSAEGLSLYNEQFF

j_gene: TRBJ2-1
len: 15
v_gene: TRBV4-1
CDR3aa: CASSQDYGSTDEQFF

j_gene: TRBJ2-3
len: 12
v_gene: TRBV24-1
CDR3aa: CATAASTDTQYF

j_gene: TRBJ2-1
len: 14
v_gene: TRBV30
CDR3aa: CAFEIAGPGNEQFF

j_gene: TRBJ2-2
len: 13
v_gene: TRBV12-3/TRBV12-4
CDR3aa: CASSRTATGELFF

j_gene: TRBJ2-2
len: 16
v_gene: TRBV4-1
CDR3aa: CASSHMTGRSAGELFF

j_gene: TRBJ2-3
len: 14
v_gene: TRBV2
CDR3aa: CASLAPASTDTQYF

j_gene: TRBJ2-1
len: 15
v_gene: TRBV5-4
CDR3aa: CASSSSGRVGNEQFF

j_gene: TRBJ1-4
len: 13
v_gene: TRBV14
CDR3aa: CASSQLEGEKLFF

j_gene: TRBJ1-2
len: 11
v_gene: TRBV20-1
CDR3aa: CSALDIPGYTF

j_gene: TRBJ2-4
len: 16
v_gene: TRBV6-1
CDR3aa: CASTKTGFGAKNIQYF

j_gene: TRBJ2-1
len: 18
v_gene: TRBV11-2
CDR3aa: CASSLIRRPGLAINEQFF

j_gene: TRBJ2-7
len: 15
v_gene: TRBV7-9
CDR3aa: CASSPKTGVAYEQYF

j_gene: TRBJ1-4
len: 16
v_gene: TRBV4-2
CDR3aa: CASSQDPQGEVEKLFF

j_gene: TRBJ1-6
len: 12
v_gene: TRBV27
CDR3aa: CATRLGYSPLHF

j_gene: TRBJ1-1
len: 14
v_gene: TRBV11-1
CDR3aa: CASSPTNLNTEAFF

j_gene: TRBJ2-7
len: 16
v_gene: TRBV12-2
CDR3aa: CASRLNPGQGVYEQYF